These 19 T cell receptor beta chains were sequenced from one sample in a study of shared clonotypes between healthy human individuals. It was CD45RO-negative cells, positively selected for CCR7, that made up naive CD8 cells, with terminally differentiated effector memory CD45RA+ cells excluded. Here immunoSEQ multiplex PCR was the method, and the copy in TCRdb shows in-frame clones only, minus some. The data contain roughly 890,000 clones, about 92% of them singletons. Specimen: naive CD8+ T cells sorted from blood. The receptors derive from a man between 25 and 39 years old in good health.

J is TRBJ2-2 and V is TRBV6-1, with D uncertain. The V end was cut by 1 base, the J end by 1 base, with 4 bases between. The CDR3 totals 14 residues. The germline CDR1 and CDR2 sequences are MNHNS and SASEGT. CDR3 loop: CASSEGWNTGELFF. The CDR3 region has the DNA TGTGCCAGCAGTGAAGGGTGGAACACCGGGGAGCTGTTTTTT.

The gene calls are TRBV18 and TRBJ2-3; TRBD1 or TRBD2 may be the D gene (5 bases each). The CDR3 has 17 residues. Germline CDR1 KGHSH, CDR2 LQKENI. Trimming took off 3 bases at V and 2 bases at J, with 18 bases between the two ends. CDR3 sequence (DNA): TGTGCCAGCTCACCCTCTGGGGACCGCGCGCCCACAGATACGCAGTATTTT. This gives the protein CASSPSGDRAPTDTQYF.

CDR3 protein: CASRLLGNEQFF. The DNA for the CDR3 is TGCGCCAGCCGCCTGCTGGGGAATGAGCAGTTCTTC. The V and J genes are TRBV10-2 and TRBJ2-1; D gene ambiguous. This CDR3 contains 12 residues. Germline CDR1 WSHSY, CDR2 SAAADI. Trimming took off 8 bases at V and 7 bases at J, with 12 bases between the two ends.

The chain joins TRBV28 to TRBJ2-2; TRBD1 matches at 10 bases. V was pared by 7 bases and J by 5 bases, with 10 bases of the junction left unmatched. The CDR3 covers 16 residues. Germline CDR1 MDHEN, CDR2 SYDVKM. DNA of the CDR3: TGTGCCAGCAAACCGACAGGGGGCTCGTGGACCGGGGAGCTGTTTTTT. This translates into CASKPTGGSWTGELFF.

This clone is labeled as medium-sized. The gene calls are TRBV15 and TRBJ2-3, with TRBD2 identical over 7 bases. This CDR3 has 14 amino acids. V shed 5 bases and J 2 bases; nucleotides not matched to a gene: 4. Germline V gene data show CDR1 as LNHNV and CDR2 as YYDKDF (reference sequence). The CDR3 sequence: CATSGGRATDTQYF. CDR3 coding DNA: TGTGCCACCAGCGGTGGGAGGGCCACAGATACGCAGTATTTT.

Written as DNA, the CDR3 is TGTGCCAGCACCGATGGGAGGGCCGCCGAGCAGTACTTC. As protein: CASTDGRAAEQYF. V usage is TRBV7-9 and J usage is TRBJ2-7, with 7 bases identical to TRBD2. Looked up from germline, CDR1 is SEHNR and CDR2 is FQNEAQ (reference sequence). The CDR3 spans 13 residues. V lost 7 bases, J lost 6 bases, and 9 bases stayed unmatched.

This clone was seen repeatedly, ten times or more. The chain recombines TRBV4-1 with TRBJ1-4; no clear D. The CDR3 has 19 amino acids. Trimming cost V 0 bases and J 8 bases, with 25 bases left between them. Germline lookup yields CDR1 MGHRA and CDR2 YSYEKL. Written as DNA, the CDR3 is TGCGCCAGCAGCCAAGATTCGAGTGATTTAGGTTCCGGTGGGGAAAAACTGTTTTTT. It codes for CASSQDSSDLGSGGEKLFF.

The chain links TRBV5-1 to TRBJ1-1; maybe TRBD1 (6 bases). Germline V gene sequence: CDR1 SGHRS, CDR2 YFSETQ. This CDR3 is 14 amino acids long. V shed 7 bases and J shed 1 base, with 14 bases lying between them. The CDR3 reads CASRRRTENTEAFF. The DNA of the CDR3 is TGCGCCAGCCGACGACGGACAGAGAACACTGAAGCTTTCTTT.

The chain recombines TRBV7-9 with TRBJ2-5; no clear D gene. CDR1 and CDR2 from the germline V gene are SEHNR and FQNEAQ (reference sequence). The ends were cut back, 3 bases at V and 2 bases at J, with 10 bases in the middle. CDR3 length: 14 residues. The CDR3 here is CASSFLGVQETQYF. DNA for the CDR3: TGTGCCAGCAGCTTTTTGGGCGTACAAGAGACCCAGTACTTC.

The V call is TRBV5-4, the J call TRBJ1-1, with TRBD1 matching over 11 bases. The CDR3 runs to 16 residues. CDR1 SGHNT and CDR2 YYREEE come from the germline V gene (reference sequence). Trimming removed 4 bases from V and 3 bases from J; junction bases left unmatched: 8. CDR3 sequence: CASSLPGQGGDTEAFF. DNA of the CDR3: TGTGCCAGCAGCCTCCCGGGACAGGGGGGGGACACTGAAGCTTTCTTT.

This chain connects TRBV6-4 to TRBJ2-5; D gene unclear. Germline V gene sequence: CDR1 MRHNA, CDR2 SNTAGT. This CDR3 comprises 10 residues. Trimming pared 9 bases from V and 6 bases from J, leaving 8 bases between. The CDR3 DNA follows: TGTGCCAGTAGGCCGCAGACCCAGTACTTC. It encodes CASRPQTQYF.

The chain is built from TRBV5-4 and TRBJ1-1, with D possibly TRBD1 on 5 matching bases. The germline V and J ends were trimmed by 5 bases and 7 bases, with 21 bases remaining between them. In germline, CDR1 is SGHNT, CDR2 YYREEE (reference sequence). There are 15 residues in the CDR3. The DNA for the CDR3 is TGTGCCAGCAGGACCGGGACGTCAGCGGGGGATGAAGCTTTCTTT. This codes for CASRTGTSAGDEAFF.

This chain uses TRBV5-4 with TRBJ2-7; 7 bases fit TRBD2. Germline CDR1 reads SGHNT; CDR2 reads YYREEE (reference sequence). The CDR3 is 15 amino acids. The junction had 7 bases not matched to a gene; V was cut back by 0 bases and J by 4 bases. In DNA form, the CDR3 reads TGTGCCAGCAGCTTGGAAGGCGGGAGTGATTACGAGCAGTACTTC. Translating gives CASSLEGGSDYEQYF. Full variable domain (rest looked up from reference TRBV5-4 and TRBJ2-7): ETGVTQSPTHLIKTRGQQVTLRCSSQSGHNTVSWYQQALGQGPQFIFQYYREEENGRGNFPPRFSGLQFPNYSSELNVNALELDDSALYLCASSLEGGSDYEQYFGPGTRLTVT.

The chain uses TRBV2 and TRBJ2-2; tentatively, D is TRBD1 or TRBD2 (5 bases each). Germline CDR1 reads SNHLY; CDR2 reads FYNNEI. V was trimmed by 3 bases and J by 5 bases, leaving 16 bases between them. CDR3 size: 16 residues. The CDR3 DNA reads TGTGCCAGCAGTGATATGGGGGATGGTTATACCGGGGAGCTGTTTTTT. This translates into CASSDMGDGYTGELFF.

V usage is TRBV29-1 and J usage is TRBJ2-1; the D call may be TRBD1 or TRBD2 (5 bases each). The ends were cut back, 7 bases at V and 8 bases at J, with 12 bases in the middle. The CDR3 length is 11 residues. Germline V gene lookup returns CDR1 SQVTM and CDR2 ANQGSEA. The CDR3 protein is CSASEGHEQFF. The CDR3, as DNA: TGCAGCGCTTCCGAGGGACATGAGCAGTTCTTC.

This chain connects TRBV29-1 to TRBJ2-1, with 9 bases fitting TRBD1. V was clipped by 7 bases and J by 5 bases; unmatched bases: 15. CDR3 size: 16 residues. Per germline, CDR1 SQVTM and CDR2 ANQGSEA. The DNA for the CDR3 is TGCAGCGCCGACGGTACAGGGGGCAGGGTGAACAATGAGCAGTTCTTC. It yields the protein CSADGTGGRVNNEQFF.

This clone showed up just once. The J gene is TRBJ2-1, the V gene TRBV7-9; D is unresolved. V lost 2 bases, J lost 8 bases, and 16 bases lay in between. Germline V gives CDR1 SEHNR, CDR2 FQNEAQ (reference sequence). This CDR3 is built from 15 residues. Here the CDR3 reads CASSLPMTTGDEQFF. The CDR3 bases are TGTGCCAGCAGCTTACCCATGACCACCGGCGATGAGCAGTTCTTC.

The genes are TRBV5-1 and TRBJ2-5; the match to TRBD2 covers 14 bases. The ends lost 4 bases at V and 2 bases at J; junction bases unmatched: 4. The germline gives CDR1 SGHRS, CDR2 YFSETQ. This CDR3 has 16 residues. The CDR3 protein is CASSRGLAGAQETQYF. The CDR3 DNA reads as TGCGCCAGCAGCCGGGGACTAGCGGGAGCACAAGAGACCCAGTACTTC.

This sequence joins TRBV7-8 and TRBJ2-1, with 9 positions matching TRBD1. V shed 5 bases and J 9 bases; nucleotides not matched to a gene: 8. The CDR3 runs 14 residues. The germline V gene has CDR1 SGHVS and CDR2 FQNEAQ. Here the CDR3 DNA reads TGTGCCAGCAGCGTATCGGGACAGGGCCCTGAGCAGTTCTTC. Its protein product is CASSVSGQGPEQFF.